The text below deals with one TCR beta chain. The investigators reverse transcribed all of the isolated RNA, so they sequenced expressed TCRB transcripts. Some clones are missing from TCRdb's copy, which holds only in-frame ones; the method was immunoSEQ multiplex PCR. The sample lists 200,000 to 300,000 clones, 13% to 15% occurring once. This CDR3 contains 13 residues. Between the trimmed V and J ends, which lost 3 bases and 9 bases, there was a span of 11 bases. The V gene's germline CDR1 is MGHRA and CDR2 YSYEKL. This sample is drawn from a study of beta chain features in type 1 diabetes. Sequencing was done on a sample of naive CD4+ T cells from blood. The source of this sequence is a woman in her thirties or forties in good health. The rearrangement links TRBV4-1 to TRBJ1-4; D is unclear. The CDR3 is CASSQRVGQKLFF. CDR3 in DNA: TGCGCCAGCAGCCAGCGGGTCGGTCAAAAACTGTTTTTT.